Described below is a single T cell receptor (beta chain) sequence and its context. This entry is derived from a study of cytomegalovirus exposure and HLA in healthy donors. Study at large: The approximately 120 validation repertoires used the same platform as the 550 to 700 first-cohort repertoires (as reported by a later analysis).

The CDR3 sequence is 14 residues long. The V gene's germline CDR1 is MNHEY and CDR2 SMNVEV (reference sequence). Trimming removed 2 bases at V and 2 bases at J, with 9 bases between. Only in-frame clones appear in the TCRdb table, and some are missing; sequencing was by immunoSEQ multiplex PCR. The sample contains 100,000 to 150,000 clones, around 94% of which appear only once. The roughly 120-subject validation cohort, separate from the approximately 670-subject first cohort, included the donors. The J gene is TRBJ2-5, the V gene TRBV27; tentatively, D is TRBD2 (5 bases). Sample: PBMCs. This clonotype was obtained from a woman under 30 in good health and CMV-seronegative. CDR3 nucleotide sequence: TGTGCCAGCAGTTTAGGAGCGGTTCAAGAGACCCAGTACTTC. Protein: CASSLGAVQETQYF.